Presented here are 25 T cell receptor beta chains from one specimen sequenced in a study of T cell responses to AZD1222 COVID-19 vaccine (dated by TCRdb to about 2021). Receptor amplification or capture employed the immunoSEQ multiplex PCR assay. This immuneACCESS table, as held by TCRdb, lists in-frame sequences with V and J called but not all clones. Of the missing ones, under half trace to an unresolved V gene in checked studies; the others have no known cause. This sample has about 140,000 clones in its table, and under 95% of those were observed once. Of the sample, more than 1.5% falls within the top ten clones. The time point label corresponds to: about 28 days (+/-7) after the second vaccine dose. The specimen comprised peripheral blood, sampled 28 days after the second AZD1222 dose. The receptors here all came from an adult who received the AZD1222 COVID-19 vaccine.

The table lists this clone with a count of one. This chain joins TRBV12-3 or TRBV12-4 and TRBJ1-2; no firm D call. The CDR3 length is 11 residues. Deletions cut 5 bases from V and 7 bases from J, with 8 bases between. The CDR3 region is CASSLMGGYTF. The CDR3 DNA is TGTGCCAGCAGTCTGATGGGTGGCTACACCTTC.

The rearrangement joins TRBV29-1 to TRBJ1-6; 9 bases line up with TRBD1. Germline trimming cut 6 bases from V and 8 bases from J; bases unmatched to any gene: 8. In germline, CDR1 is SQVTM, CDR2 ANQGSEA. The CDR3 length is 14 residues. This CDR3 reads CSVRQGVRDSPLHF. As DNA, the CDR3 is TGCAGCGTCCGACAGGGGGTCCGGGATTCACCCCTCCACTTT. Variable domain in full (rest from reference TRBV29-1 and TRBJ1-6): SAVISQKPSRDICQRGTSLTIQCQVDSQVTMMFWYRQQPGQSLTLIATANQGSEATYESGFVIDKFPISRPNLTFSTLTVSNMSPEDSSIYLCSVRQGVRDSPLHFGNGTRLTVT.

The chain joins TRBV9 to TRBJ2-5; D is unresolved. There are 11 residues in the CDR3. From germline, CDR1 is SGDLS and CDR2 YYNGEE. Trimming took off 0 bases at V and 5 bases at J, with 2 bases between the two ends. In DNA form, the CDR3 reads TGTGCCAGCAGCGTAGCTGAGACCCAGTACTTC. Its translation: CASSVAETQYF.

This chain links TRBV6-1 with TRBJ2-7; 11 bases are a match to TRBD2. The CDR3 covers 17 residues. Unmatched junction bases numbered 6, after V lost 2 bases and J lost 0 bases. CDR1 and CDR2 (germline): MNHNS, SASEGT. This CDR3 reads CASSEPGLAGGSYEQYF. The CDR3 DNA reads TGTGCCAGCAGTGAACCAGGACTAGCGGGTGGCTCCTACGAGCAGTACTTC.

The chain has TRBV29-1 and TRBJ2-2; 7 nucleotides match TRBD1. Trimming cost V 7 bases and J 4 bases; bases outside gene matches: 6. CDR3 length equals 13 residues. CDR1 and CDR2 (germline): SQVTM, ANQGSEA. The CDR3 here is CSAPGTATGELFF. The CDR3, as DNA: TGCAGCGCACCCGGGACAGCCACCGGGGAGCTGTTTTTT.

The V gene is TRBV11-2, the J gene TRBJ1-3, with D maybe TRBD1 (5 bases). V lost 1 base, J lost 9 bases, and 7 bases lay in between. Looked up from germline, CDR1 is SGHAT and CDR2 is FQNNGV. The CDR3 is 12 amino acids. The CDR3 sequence is CASSLVGTTIYF. CDR3 nucleotide sequence: TGTGCCAGCAGCTTAGTAGGGACCACCATATATTTT.

This clone occurred once. The rearrangement joins TRBV7-6 to TRBJ1-2, with 11 bases fitting TRBD1. The V gene end was trimmed by 1 base and the J gene end by 10 bases; junction bases not matched to a gene: 8. Per germline, CDR1 SGHVS and CDR2 FNYEAQ. This CDR3 contains 15 residues. The CDR3 reads CASSLGTGGTVDYTF. The CDR3 nucleotides read TGTGCCAGCAGCTTAGGGACAGGGGGCACGGTTGACTACACCTTC.

This chain uses TRBV5-8 with TRBJ1-1, with a possible D match to TRBD1 (6 bases). The CDR3 is made up of 14 amino acids. V was shortened by 4 bases and J by 5 bases, with 15 bases between the two germline ends. Germline CDR1 is SGHTS and CDR2 is YDEGEE. CDR3 region: CASSLGTYMTEAFF. The CDR3 region has the DNA TGTGCCAGCAGCCTCGGGACATATATGACTGAAGCTTTCTTT.

This clone was seen just once. The rearrangement uses TRBV12-3 or TRBV12-4 and TRBJ1-2; no definite D call. The germline V and J ends were trimmed by 2 bases and 11 bases, with 15 bases remaining between them. The CDR3 spans 13 residues. CDR3 loop: CASSLWNSYSYTF. CDR3 sequence (DNA): TGTGCCAGCAGTTTATGGAACAGCTATTCTTACACCTTC.

This chain links TRBV4-1 with TRBJ1-1; D gene uncertain. The CDR3 totals 14 residues. The germline gives CDR1 MGHRA, CDR2 YSYEKL. Trimming took 6 bases from V and 1 from J, leaving 12 bases between them. DNA of the CDR3: TGCGCCAGCAGTATAGGAGTAGGGAACACTGAAGCTTTCTTT. The encoded protein is CASSIGVGNTEAFF.

The chain combines TRBV7-9 with TRBJ2-1; TRBD1 aligns across 8 bases. There are 15 residues in the CDR3. Per the germline V gene, CDR1 is SEHNR and CDR2 is FQNEAQ (reference sequence). Trimming cost V 3 bases and J 9 bases; bases outside gene matches: 10. In DNA, the CDR3 is TGTGCCAGCAGCTTGCAGGGGGCCGCCGCCGGTGAGCAGTTCTTC. Translated: CASSLQGAAAGEQFF.

The chain recombines TRBV20-1 with TRBJ2-5; D call uncertain. The length of the CDR3 is 10 residues. CDR1 is DFQATT, CDR2 SNEGSKA, per germline (reference sequence). Trimming cost V 6 bases and J 5 bases, with 7 bases left between them. The DNA of the CDR3 is TGCAGTGCATTCAGGGAGACCCAGTACTTC. Its protein product is CSAFRETQYF.

The chain joins TRBV5-1 to TRBJ2-3; TRBD1 is a possible D gene (6 bases). Germline V lookup: CDR1 SGHRS, CDR2 YFSETQ. This CDR3 has 14 residues. The V and J ends lost 5 bases and 1 base respectively, with 11 bases between them. The DNA for the CDR3 is TGCGCCAGCAGTCCGAGGACAGGCACAGATACGCAGTATTTT. It is translated as CASSPRTGTDTQYF.

The chain recombines TRBV6-1 with TRBJ1-1; D perhaps matches TRBD1 (5 bases). V lost 3 bases and J lost 3, with 8 bases in between. The germline CDR1 and CDR2 sequences are MNHNS and SASEGT. The CDR3 length is 13 residues. CDR3 DNA sequence: TGTGCCAGCAGTGAGGGGACGCACACTGAAGCTTTCTTT. This sequence encodes CASSEGTHTEAFF.

The chain couples TRBV9 to TRBJ2-3, with TRBD2 matching 10 bases. The trim removed 3 bases at V and 0 bases at J, leaving 4 bases unmatched. The CDR3 has 16 amino acids. Germline V CDR1 and CDR2: SGDLS, YYNGEE. As DNA, the CDR3 is TGTGCCAGCAGCGAGATTAGCGGGGGGAGCACAGATACGCAGTATTTT. It codes for CASSEISGGSTDTQYF.

This clone was recorded once. The chain is built from TRBV27 and TRBJ1-1; TRBD1 might be the D (6 bases). Germline CDR1 and CDR2: MNHEY and SMNVEV (reference sequence). V shed 2 bases and J shed 0 bases, with 25 bases lying between them. The length of the CDR3 is 20 residues. CDR3 in DNA: TGTGCCAGCAGTTTAAGTCTTTGGGGGGGGCCGGGTAAGGTGAACACTGAAGCTTTCTTT. Translation gives CASSLSLWGGPGKVNTEAFF.

This clone was counted between two and nine times. The chain joins TRBV6-5 to TRBJ2-7, with D hard to call. The CDR3 covers 14 residues. V gave up 7 bases and J gave up 0 bases, with 13 bases separating them. Per the germline V gene, CDR1 is MNHEY and CDR2 is SVGAGI. CDR3 amino acids: CASTPVYSSYEQYF. The CDR3 DNA reads TGTGCCAGCACCCCGGTGTATAGCTCCTACGAGCAGTACTTC.

The genes are TRBV7-9 and TRBJ1-2; D unresolved. V shed 5 bases and J shed 4 bases, with 17 bases lying between them. CDR1 SEHNR and CDR2 FQNEAQ come from the germline V gene (reference sequence). CDR3 length: 15 residues. The CDR3 loop is CASSPRRTGIYGYTF. DNA for the CDR3: TGTGCCAGCAGCCCACGTCGAACTGGGATCTATGGCTACACCTTC.

V is TRBV12-1 and J is TRBJ2-3. TRBV12-1 is marked as a pseudogene. The CDR3 loop spans 16 amino acids. CDR3 protein: CAISSYRDRRTDTQYF. CDR3 in DNA: TGTGCCATCTCATCTTACCGGGACCGCCGCACAGATACGCAGTATTTT.

This rearrangement joins TRBV5-1 to TRBJ2-2, with 10 positions matching TRBD2. From germline, CDR1 is SGHRS and CDR2 YFSETQ. J lost 5 bases, V lost 4 bases, and 8 bases had no gene match. The CDR3 has 16 amino acids. CDR3 residues: CASSPLAGAATGELFF. CDR3 DNA sequence: TGCGCCAGCAGCCCGCTAGCGGGAGCGGCGACCGGGGAGCTGTTTTTT.

The chain couples TRBV5-1 to TRBJ1-5; D unresolved. In germline, CDR1 is SGHRS, CDR2 YFSETQ. V lost 0 bases, J lost 5 bases, and 12 bases lay in between. This CDR3 spans 15 amino acids. The CDR3 bases are TGCGCCAGCAGCTTGGGATCGGGGTATGATCAGCCCCAGCATTTT. Amino acid sequence: CASSLGSGYDQPQHF.

In regard to this clone: The sample contains more than one DNA sequence encoding this CDR3. The chain has TRBV12-3 or TRBV12-4 and TRBJ2-7, with D hard to call. The CDR3 covers 12 residues. V was shortened by 6 bases and J by 2 bases, with 8 bases between the two germline ends. This CDR3 reads CASSAVTYEQYF. The CDR3 coding sequence is TGTGCCAGCAGCGCCGTTACCTACGAGCAGTACTTC.

The chain links TRBV11-2 to TRBJ1-6; TRBD1 matches 8 bases. Trimming at V came to 4 bases and at J to 8 bases, leaving 4 bases not matched to a gene. The germline V gene has CDR1 SGHAT and CDR2 FQNNGV. This CDR3 has 14 amino acids. The CDR3 nucleotides are TGTGCCAGCAGCTCACAGGGGGTTTATTCACCCCTCCACTTT. Its protein product is CASSSQGVYSPLHF.

The genes are TRBV11-1 and TRBJ2-2; no definite D call. Germline V gene sequence: CDR1 SGHAT, CDR2 FQDESV (reference sequence). V was cut by 6 bases and J by 3 bases, with 11 bases left in between. The CDR3 has 14 amino acids. The DNA for the CDR3 is TGTGCCAGCAGTCCCGTTCGAGACACCGGGGAGCTGTTTTTT. Its translation: CASSPVRDTGELFF.

The chain uses TRBV10-3 and TRBJ2-1; D is perhaps TRBD1 (6 bases). The CDR3 has 13 residues. Germline V gene lookup returns CDR1 ENHRY and CDR2 SYGVKD. Trimming stripped 3 bases from V and 6 bases from J, with 9 bases between. For the CDR3, the DNA is TGTGCCATCAGTGATGGACAGATCAATGAGCAGTTCTTC. Protein product: CAISDGQINEQFF.